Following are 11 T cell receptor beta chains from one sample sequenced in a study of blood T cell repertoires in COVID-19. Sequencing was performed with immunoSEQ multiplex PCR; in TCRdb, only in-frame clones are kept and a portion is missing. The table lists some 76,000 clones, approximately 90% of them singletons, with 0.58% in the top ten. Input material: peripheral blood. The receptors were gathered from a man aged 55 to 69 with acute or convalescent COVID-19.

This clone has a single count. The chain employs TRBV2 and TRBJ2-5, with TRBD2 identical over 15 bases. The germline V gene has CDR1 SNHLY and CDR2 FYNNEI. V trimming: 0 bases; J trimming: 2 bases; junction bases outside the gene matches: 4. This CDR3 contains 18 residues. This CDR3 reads CASSEAGLAGGGQETQYF. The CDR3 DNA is TGTGCCAGCAGTGAAGCGGGACTAGCGGGGGGAGGTCAAGAGACCCAGTACTTC. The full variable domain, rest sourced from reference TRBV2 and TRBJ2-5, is EPEVTQTPSHQVTQMGQEVILRCVPISNHLYFYWYRQILGQKVEFLVSFYNNEISEKSEIFDDQFSVERPDGSNFTLKIRSTKLEDSAMYFCASSEAGLAGGGQETQYFGPGTRLLVL.

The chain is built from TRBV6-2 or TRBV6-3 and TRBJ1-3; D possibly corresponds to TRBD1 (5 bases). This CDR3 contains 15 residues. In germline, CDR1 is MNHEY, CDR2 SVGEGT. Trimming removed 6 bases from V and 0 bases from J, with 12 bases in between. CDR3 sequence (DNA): TGTGCCAGCAGCCGAGCGGGGGGCTCTGGAAACACCATATATTTT. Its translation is CASSRAGGSGNTIYF.

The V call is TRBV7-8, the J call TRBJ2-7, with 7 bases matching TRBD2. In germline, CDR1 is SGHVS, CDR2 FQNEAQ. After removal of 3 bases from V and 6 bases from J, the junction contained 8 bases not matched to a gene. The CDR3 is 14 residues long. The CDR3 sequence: CASSFPSGHVEQYF. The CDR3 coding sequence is TGTGCCAGCAGCTTTCCTAGCGGCCACGTCGAGCAGTACTTC. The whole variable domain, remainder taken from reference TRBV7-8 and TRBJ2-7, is GAGVSQSPRYKVAKRGQDVALRCDPISGHVSLFWYQQALGQGPEFLTYFQNEAQLDKSGLPSDRFFAERPEGSVSTLKIQRTQQEDSAVYLCASSFPSGHVEQYFGPGTRLTVT.

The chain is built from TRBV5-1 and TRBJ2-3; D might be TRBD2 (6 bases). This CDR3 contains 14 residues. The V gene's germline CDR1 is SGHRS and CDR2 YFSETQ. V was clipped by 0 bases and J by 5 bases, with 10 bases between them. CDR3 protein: CASSLVGEEDTQYF. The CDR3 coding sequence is TGCGCCAGCAGCTTGGTCGGGGAGGAAGATACGCAGTATTTT. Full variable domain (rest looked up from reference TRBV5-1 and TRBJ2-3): KAGVTQTPRYLIKTRGQQVTLSCSPISGHRSVSWYQQTPGQGLQFLFEYFSETQRNKGNFPGRFSGRQFSNSRSEMNVSTLELGDSALYLCASSLVGEEDTQYFGPGTRLTVL.

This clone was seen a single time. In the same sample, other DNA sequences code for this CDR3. The CDR3 reads CASSPTGYGANVLTF. The CDR3 DNA follows: TGTGCCAGCAGTCCAACAGGGTACGGGGCCAACGTCCTGACTTTC. The gene calls are TRBV6-6 and TRBJ2-6, with D possibly being TRBD1 (6 bases). This CDR3 has 15 residues. The V end lost 5 bases, the J end lost 4 bases, and 12 bases lay between the germline ends. In germline, CDR1 is MNHNY, CDR2 SVGAGI (reference sequence).

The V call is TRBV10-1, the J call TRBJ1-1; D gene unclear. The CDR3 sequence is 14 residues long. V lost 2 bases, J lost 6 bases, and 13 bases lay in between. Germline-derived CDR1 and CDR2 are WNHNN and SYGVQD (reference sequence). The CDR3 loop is CASSETSSVAEAFF. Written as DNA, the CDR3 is TGCGCCAGCAGTGAGACCTCGTCGGTCGCTGAAGCTTTCTTT.

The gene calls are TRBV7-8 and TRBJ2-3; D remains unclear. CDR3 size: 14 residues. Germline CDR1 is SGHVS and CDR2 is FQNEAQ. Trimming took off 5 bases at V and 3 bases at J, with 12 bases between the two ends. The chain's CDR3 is CASSRSDRTDTQYF. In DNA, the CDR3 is TGTGCCAGCAGCCGGAGCGACCGAACAGATACGCAGTATTTT.

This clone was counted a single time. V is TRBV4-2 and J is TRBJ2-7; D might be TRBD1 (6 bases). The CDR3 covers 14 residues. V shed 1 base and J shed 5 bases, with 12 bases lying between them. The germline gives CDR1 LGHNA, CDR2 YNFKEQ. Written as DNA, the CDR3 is TGTGCCAGCAGCCAAGCTTCAGGGGCCCACGAGCAGTACTTC. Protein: CASSQASGAHEQYF.

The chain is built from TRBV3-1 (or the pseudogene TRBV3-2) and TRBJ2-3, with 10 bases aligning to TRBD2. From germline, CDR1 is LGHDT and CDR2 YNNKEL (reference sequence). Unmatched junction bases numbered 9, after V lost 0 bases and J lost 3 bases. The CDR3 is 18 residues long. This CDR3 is CASSQDPLLAGSTDTQYF. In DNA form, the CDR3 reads TGTGCCAGCAGCCAAGATCCACTACTAGCGGGATCAACAGATACGCAGTATTTT.

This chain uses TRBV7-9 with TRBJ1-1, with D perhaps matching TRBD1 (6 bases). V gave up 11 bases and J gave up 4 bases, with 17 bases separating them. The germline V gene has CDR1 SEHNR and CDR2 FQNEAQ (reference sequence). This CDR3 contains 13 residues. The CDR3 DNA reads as TGTGCCCTCCGTCGCAGGGGTAGCACTGAAGCTTTCTTT. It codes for CALRRRGSTEAFF.

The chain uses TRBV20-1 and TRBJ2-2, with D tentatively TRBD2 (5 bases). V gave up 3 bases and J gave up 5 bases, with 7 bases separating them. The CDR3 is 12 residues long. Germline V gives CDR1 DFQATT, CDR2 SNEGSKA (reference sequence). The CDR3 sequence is CSASRRTGELFF. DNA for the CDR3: TGCAGTGCTAGTCGGAGGACCGGGGAGCTGTTTTTT.